Listed here are 10 T cell receptor beta chains from one sample, sequenced in a study of cytomegalovirus exposure and HLA in healthy donors. Amplification used 60 Vbeta primers and 13 Jbeta primers. The repertoire was sequenced with immunoSEQ multiplex PCR; TCRdb's copy has only in-frame clones and lacks some. The sample has approximately 120,000 clones, roughly 78% seen once. Sample: PBMCs. The source is a man aged 25 to 40 in good health and CMV-seropositive.

This clone came up once. This sequence joins TRBV13 and TRBJ2-5; no definite D call. The J call is in doubt because the DNA end fits TRBJ2-7 better. The V gene's germline CDR1 is PRHDT and CDR2 FYEKMQ (reference sequence). This CDR3 has 13 residues. CDR3 in DNA: TGTGCCAGCAGCTTAGCCAACAGCTACGAGCAGTACTTC. Translation: CASSLANSYEQYF.

The V call is TRBV10-2, the J call TRBJ2-2; 8 bases are a match to TRBD1. Germline CDR1 reads WSHSY; CDR2 reads SAAADI. With 10 bases clipped from V and 3 bases from J, the junction kept 4 bases outside the gene matches. The CDR3 sequence is 13 residues long. The CDR3 region has the DNA TGCGCCACCGCGGACAGGGACACCGGGGAGCTGTTTTTT. Its translation is CATADRDTGELFF.

The rearrangement uses TRBV6-5 and TRBJ2-1; 8 positions agree with TRBD2. The CDR3 has 13 residues. CDR1 is MNHEY and CDR2 is SVGAGI in the germline V gene. The J segment lost 9 bases and the V segment lost 4 bases, leaving 5 bases of the junction unmatched. CDR3 loop: CASSSGGPGEQFF. CDR3 sequence (DNA): TGTGCCAGCAGTTCGGGGGGGCCGGGTGAGCAGTTCTTC.

This clone was seen only a few times. This chain joins TRBV27 and TRBJ1-1, with 9 bases lining up with TRBD1. The CDR3 has 16 amino acids. The V gene's germline CDR1 is MNHEY and CDR2 SMNVEV (reference sequence). J gave up 3 bases and V 2 bases, and 7 bases lay outside the gene matches. CDR3 in amino acids: CASSLLTGGGDTEAFF. As DNA, the CDR3 is TGTGCCAGCAGTTTACTGACAGGGGGTGGGGACACTGAAGCTTTCTTT.

This clone was observed once. The chain couples TRBV19 to TRBJ1-2, with D unclear. V shed 3 bases and J shed 4 bases, with 15 bases lying between them. This CDR3 comprises 15 residues. The V gene's germline CDR1 is LNHDA and CDR2 SQIVND (reference sequence). This CDR3 reads CASSIPSADFYGYTF. The CDR3 bases are TGTGCCAGTAGTATCCCCTCCGCAGATTTCTATGGCTACACCTTC.

This chain uses TRBV7-9 with TRBJ1-2, with unresolved D. V gave up 5 bases and J gave up 8 bases, with 21 bases separating them. Germline assignment: CDR1 SEHNR and CDR2 FQNEAQ (reference sequence). The CDR3 is 15 residues long. The CDR3: CASSPPLIELKGYTF. The CDR3 region has the DNA TGTGCCAGCAGCCCGCCCTTAATAGAACTGAAGGGCTACACCTTC.

This clone appeared a few times. The J gene is TRBJ2-5, the V gene TRBV29-1; 8 bases align to TRBD2. V was clipped by 4 bases and J by 4 bases; unmatched bases: 11. This CDR3 is built from 15 residues. From germline, CDR1 is SQVTM and CDR2 ANQGSEA. The CDR3 loop is CSVGVERGLGETQYF. In DNA form, the CDR3 reads TGCAGCGTTGGAGTGGAGCGGGGGCTGGGAGAGACCCAGTACTTC.

The chain combines TRBV11-2 with TRBJ2-1, with D maybe TRBD2 (6 bases). Trimming took off 3 bases at V and 9 bases at J, with 18 bases between the two ends. Germline V gene sequence: CDR1 SGHAT, CDR2 FQNNGV. This CDR3 comprises 15 residues. CDR3 nucleotide sequence: TGTGCCAGCAGCTTGGTAGCGCGGGGCAGTTCTGAGCAGTTCTTC. This codes for CASSLVARGSSEQFF. The entire variable domain, with the rest obtained from reference TRBV11-2 and TRBJ2-1, is as follows: EAGVAQSPRYKIIEKRQSVAFWCNPISGHATLYWYQQILGQGPKLLIQFQNNGVVDDSQLPKDRFSAERLKGVDSTLKIQPAKLEDSAVYLCASSLVARGSSEQFFGPGTRLTVL.

The rearrangement uses TRBV28 and TRBJ1-1; D possibly corresponds to TRBD1 (5 bases). CDR3 length: 15 residues. Deletions cut 7 bases from V and 2 bases from J, with 17 bases between. Germline CDR1 and CDR2: MDHEN and SYDVKM. The CDR3 here is CASINPARGNTEAFF. The CDR3, as DNA: TGTGCCAGCATCAACCCGGCTAGGGGAAACACTGAAGCTTTCTTT.

The chain has TRBV5-6 and TRBJ2-5; 10 bases are a match to TRBD1. This CDR3 has 19 residues. V gave up 3 bases and J gave up 4 bases; unmatched junction bases: 18. Per the germline V gene, CDR1 is SGHDT and CDR2 is YYEEEE. The CDR3 region has the DNA TGTGCCAGCAGCTCGATCCCGACTAGTTTTGGGACAGGGGCAGAGACCCAGTACTTC. Protein product: CASSSIPTSFGTGAETQYF.